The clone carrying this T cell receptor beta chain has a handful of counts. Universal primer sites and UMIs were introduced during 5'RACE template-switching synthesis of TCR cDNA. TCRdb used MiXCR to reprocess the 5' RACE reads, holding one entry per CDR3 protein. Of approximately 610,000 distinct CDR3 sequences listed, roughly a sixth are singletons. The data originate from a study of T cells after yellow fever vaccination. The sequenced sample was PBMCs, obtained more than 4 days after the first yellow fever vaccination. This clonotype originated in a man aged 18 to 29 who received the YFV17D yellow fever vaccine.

The CDR3, as DNA: TGTGCCAGCAGTTCCGATCCCGTAGCGGTTCAAGAGACCCAGTACTTC. It translates to CASSSDPVAVQETQYF. The V gene is TRBV6-5, the J gene TRBJ2-5; a possible D gene is TRBD2 (6 bases). The V gene's germline CDR1 is MNHEY and CDR2 SVGAGI. The CDR3 has 16 amino acids. V lost 4 bases, J lost 2 bases, and 17 bases lay in between.